Below are 23 T cell receptor beta chains sequenced from a single sample in a study of T cell responses to AZD1222 COVID-19 vaccine. Generated by immunoSEQ multiplex PCR, the TCRdb table keeps only in-frame clones and is missing some. The repertoire includes around 100,000 clones, about nine tenths of them detected once, and over 1.5% sits in the top ten. Material: peripheral blood, obtained on day 0 of AZD1222 vaccination. The source of these receptors is an adult in good health.

This clone has just one count. CDR3 nucleotides: TGTGCCAGTAGTATCTCACTAGCGGGAGGGCCCCCCGGGGAGCTGTTTTTT. This translates into CASSISLAGGPPGELFF. The V call is TRBV19, the J call TRBJ2-2; 13 nucleotides match TRBD2. CDR1 and CDR2 (germline): LNHDA, SQIVND (reference sequence). V shed 3 bases and J 6 bases; nucleotides not matched to a gene: 7. The CDR3 sequence is 17 residues long. The full variable domain, in which reference TRBV19 and TRBJ2-2 provide the parts outside the CDR3, is DGGITQSPKYLFRKEGQNVTLSCEQNLNHDAMYWYRQDPGQGLRLIYYSQIVNDFQKGDIAEGYSVSREKKESFPLTVTSAQKNPTAFYLCASSISLAGGPPGELFFGEGSRLTVL.

The chain employs TRBV9 and TRBJ1-3; 7 bases map to TRBD1. This CDR3 spans 16 amino acids. V dropped 4 bases and J dropped 0; count of bases not matched to a gene: 7. Germline lookup yields CDR1 SGDLS and CDR2 YYNGEE. The CDR3 reads CASSQLQGGSGNTIYF. In nucleotides, the CDR3 is TGTGCCAGCAGCCAGCTTCAGGGGGGCTCTGGAAACACCATATATTTT.

The chain links TRBV7-9 to TRBJ1-1; D is unresolved. The CDR3 runs to 15 residues. Germline V gene sequence: CDR1 SEHNR, CDR2 FQNEAQ (reference sequence). The V end was cut by 5 bases, the J end by 1 base, with 14 bases between. The CDR3 loop reads CASSPRGRGNTEAFF. Here the CDR3 DNA reads TGTGCCAGCAGCCCCCGCGGGCGGGGGAACACTGAAGCTTTCTTT.

V usage is TRBV7-6 and J usage is TRBJ2-6, with D maybe TRBD1 (6 bases). V was clipped by 4 bases and J by 2 bases, with 9 bases between them. Germline CDR1 reads SGHVS; CDR2 reads FNYEAQ. This CDR3 is built from 15 residues. The CDR3 sequence: CASSSTGAGANVLTF. In DNA, the CDR3 is TGTGCCAGCAGCTCGACAGGCGCTGGGGCCAACGTCCTGACTTTC.

The chain has TRBV19 and TRBJ1-5; D is ambiguous. The length of the CDR3 is 14 residues. V lost 8 bases, J lost 0 bases, and 11 bases lay in between. CDR1 LNHDA and CDR2 SQIVND come from the germline V gene (reference sequence). The DNA for the CDR3 is TGTGCCAGTCTTATGCGAAATAGCAATCAGCCCCAGCATTTT. Amino acid sequence: CASLMRNSNQPQHF.

The V call is TRBV6-6, the J call TRBJ1-6; possibly TRBD1 for D (5 bases). V was shortened by 0 bases and J by 9 bases, with 12 bases between the two germline ends. The CDR3 is 15 amino acids. Germline loops: CDR1 MNHNY, CDR2 SVGAGI (reference sequence). CDR3 nucleotide sequence: TGTGCCAGCAGTTACTCCCAGGGAGCGAGTTCACCCCTCCACTTT. It specifies CASSYSQGASSPLHF.

This clone was detected only once. CDR3 in DNA: TGTGCCAGCAGTTACACCCTTGGGAGTGCCGGGGAGCTGTTTTTT. It translates to CASSYTLGSAGELFF. The chain is built from TRBV6-2 or TRBV6-3 and TRBJ2-2, with a tentative D call TRBD2 (5 bases). Germline V gives CDR1 MNHEY, CDR2 SVGEGT. This CDR3 region has 15 residues. The V end was cut by 2 bases, the J end by 6 bases, with 13 bases between.

The rearrangement links TRBV28 to TRBJ1-2; D is possibly TRBD1 (5 bases). The V gene lost 3 bases and the J gene lost 0 bases, with 5 bases spanning the gap. CDR3 length equals 13 residues. Looked up from germline, CDR1 is MDHEN and CDR2 is SYDVKM. The CDR3 here is CASSLGANYGYTF. CDR3 sequence (DNA): TGTGCCAGCAGTTTGGGGGCTAACTATGGCTACACCTTC.

The chain links TRBV6-5 to TRBJ2-3; 11 bases are a match to TRBD2. CDR1 is MNHEY, CDR2 SVGAGI, per germline. The ends lost 6 bases at V and 2 bases at J; junction bases unmatched: 4. The CDR3 is 15 amino acids. The CDR3 sequence: CASSLAGGFTDTQYF. For the CDR3, the DNA is TGTGCCAGCAGCCTAGCGGGGGGCTTCACAGATACGCAGTATTTT.

The genes are TRBV4-1 and TRBJ2-1; 11 bases fit TRBD2. The CDR3 is 15 amino acids. The germline V gene encodes CDR1 MGHRA and CDR2 YSYEKL. Unmatched junction bases numbered 1, after V lost 5 bases and J lost 1 base. CDR3 DNA: TGCGCCAGCAGCACTAGCGGGAGTTCCTACAATGAGCAGTTCTTC. Translation gives CASSTSGSSYNEQFF.

J is TRBJ1-5 and V is TRBV27; D not certain. Deletions cut 7 bases from V and 6 bases from J, with 16 bases between. Germline CDR1 reads MNHEY; CDR2 reads SMNVEV (reference sequence). CDR3 length equals 14 residues. The CDR3 nucleotides are TGTGCCAGCACCCGGGTGCCGGGGAGTCAGCCCCAGCATTTT. Residues: CASTRVPGSQPQHF.

This clone appeared a single time. The chain employs TRBV3-1 (or the pseudogene TRBV3-2) and TRBJ1-3; the D is unclear. This CDR3 region has 13 residues. Germline V gene lookup returns CDR1 LGHDT and CDR2 YNNKEL (reference sequence). Trimming removed 8 bases from V and 2 bases from J, with 10 bases in between. The CDR3 region has the DNA TGTGCCAGCGGGCGGCAAACTGGAAACACCATATATTTT. Amino acids: CASGRQTGNTIYF.

The genes are TRBV7-3 and TRBJ1-6, with D perhaps matching TRBD1 (6 bases). This CDR3 has 14 residues. CDR1 SGHTA and CDR2 FQGTGA come from the germline V gene. V was shortened by 0 bases and J by 10 bases, with 10 bases between the two germline ends. As DNA, the CDR3 is TGTGCCAGCAGCTTAACGGGACAAGGGTCACCCCTCCACTTT. This gives the protein CASSLTGQGSPLHF.

The table lists this clone with a count of one. The chain uses TRBV4-1 and TRBJ2-1; 10 bases match TRBD2. V lost 5 bases and J lost 9; bases outside the gene matches: 4. This CDR3 is built from 13 residues. Germline CDR1 and CDR2: MGHRA and YSYEKL. CDR3 sequence: CASSSSGRGEQFF. As DNA, the CDR3 is TGCGCCAGCAGCTCTAGCGGGAGAGGTGAGCAGTTCTTC.

The genes are TRBV7-8 and TRBJ1-5; 8 bases agree with TRBD1. The CDR3 is made up of 15 amino acids. Trimming cost V 1 base and J 4 bases; bases outside gene matches: 3. Germline-derived CDR1 and CDR2 are SGHVS and FQNEAQ. CDR3 amino acids: CASSLGTGSNQPQHF. CDR3 coding DNA: TGTGCCAGCAGCTTAGGGACAGGGAGTAATCAGCCCCAGCATTTT.

The chain joins TRBV11-2 to TRBJ2-2; 8 bases fit TRBD1. The CDR3 contains 15 residues. Per the germline V gene, CDR1 is SGHAT and CDR2 is FQNNGV. V gave up 7 bases and J gave up 10 bases; unmatched junction bases: 14. The CDR3, as DNA: TGTGCCAGCAACCCCAAGGGACAGGCGGCTGCGGAGCTGTTTTTT. Translation gives CASNPKGQAAAELFF.

The rearrangement joins TRBV9 to TRBJ1-4; TRBD1 is a possible D gene (5 bases). Trimming left V 4 bases short and J 8 bases short, with 15 bases between. This CDR3 has 14 residues. CDR1 is SGDLS and CDR2 is YYNGEE in the germline V gene. The CDR3 DNA follows: TGTGCCAGCAGCTCCCGGGACGTACGCGAAAAACTGTTTTTT. Residues: CASSSRDVREKLFF. Using reference TRBV9 and TRBJ1-4 for the parts outside the CDR3, the full variable domain is DSGVTQTPKHLITATGQRVTLRCSPRSGDLSVYWYQQSLDQGLQFLIQYYNGEERAKGNILERFSAQQFPDLHSELNLSSLELGDSALYFCASSSRDVREKLFFGSGTQLSVL.

V usage is TRBV28 and J usage is TRBJ1-5; D remains ambiguous. Germline values: CDR1 MDHEN, CDR2 SYDVKM. V lost 2 bases to trimming and J lost 7 bases, with 6 bases between them. The length of the CDR3 is 12 residues. The CDR3 loop reads CASSLGFQPQHF. For the CDR3, the DNA is TGTGCCAGCAGTTTAGGGTTCCAGCCCCAGCATTTT.

The chain combines TRBV3-1 (or the pseudogene TRBV3-2) with TRBJ2-3; 7 nucleotides agree with TRBD1. The V gene's germline CDR1 is LGHDT and CDR2 YNNKEL (reference sequence). CDR3 length: 15 residues. J was trimmed by 2 bases and V by 2 bases; bases with no gene match: 4. Here the CDR3 DNA reads TGTGCCAGCAGCCAAAGGGGGCGACCCACAGATACGCAGTATTTT. As protein: CASSQRGRPTDTQYF.

This chain joins TRBV18 and TRBJ1-2; 9 bases agree with TRBD1. V was clipped by 0 bases and J by 5 bases; unmatched bases: 7. CDR3 length equals 16 residues. In germline, CDR1 is KGHSH, CDR2 LQKENI. Here the CDR3 reads CASSPPGQGISYGYTF. For the CDR3, the DNA is TGTGCCAGCTCACCACCGGGACAGGGTATTAGTTATGGCTACACCTTC.

This chain links TRBV6-5 with TRBJ2-2; the match to TRBD2 covers 11 bases. The CDR3 loop spans 16 amino acids. The germline gives CDR1 MNHEY, CDR2 SVGAGI. Trimming removed 1 base from V and 6 bases from J; junction bases left unmatched: 4. CDR3 protein: CASSYLQLAGAGELFF. The CDR3 nucleotides are TGTGCCAGCAGTTACTTGCAACTAGCGGGAGCCGGGGAGCTGTTTTTT.

This clone appeared a few times. The chain joins TRBV30 to TRBJ2-6, with TRBD1 as a possible D gene (6 bases). This CDR3 is built from 15 residues. Germline CDR1 and CDR2: GTSNPN and SVGIG (reference sequence). Between the trimmed V and J ends, which lost 5 bases and 2 bases, there was a span of 13 bases. CDR3 DNA: TGTGCCTGGCGTGCAGCAGGGGCTGGGGCCAACGTCCTGACTTTC. Encoded protein: CAWRAAGAGANVLTF. Using reference TRBV30 and TRBJ2-6 for the parts outside the CDR3, the full variable domain is SQTIHQWPATLVQPVGSPLSLECTVEGTSNPNLYWYRQAAGRGLQLLFYSVGIGQISSEVPQNLSASRPQDRQFILSSKKLLLSDSGFYLCAWRAAGAGANVLTFGAGSRLTVL.

The chain is built from TRBV28 and TRBJ2-7; possibly TRBD1 or TRBD2 for D (5 bases each). Trimming took off 2 bases at V and 5 bases at J, with 16 bases between the two ends. From germline, CDR1 is MDHEN and CDR2 SYDVKM. The CDR3 is made up of 15 amino acids. Here the CDR3 DNA reads TGTGCCAGCAGTTTAAGTCAGGGCGAGGGGCACGAGCAGTACTTC. It specifies CASSLSQGEGHEQYF.